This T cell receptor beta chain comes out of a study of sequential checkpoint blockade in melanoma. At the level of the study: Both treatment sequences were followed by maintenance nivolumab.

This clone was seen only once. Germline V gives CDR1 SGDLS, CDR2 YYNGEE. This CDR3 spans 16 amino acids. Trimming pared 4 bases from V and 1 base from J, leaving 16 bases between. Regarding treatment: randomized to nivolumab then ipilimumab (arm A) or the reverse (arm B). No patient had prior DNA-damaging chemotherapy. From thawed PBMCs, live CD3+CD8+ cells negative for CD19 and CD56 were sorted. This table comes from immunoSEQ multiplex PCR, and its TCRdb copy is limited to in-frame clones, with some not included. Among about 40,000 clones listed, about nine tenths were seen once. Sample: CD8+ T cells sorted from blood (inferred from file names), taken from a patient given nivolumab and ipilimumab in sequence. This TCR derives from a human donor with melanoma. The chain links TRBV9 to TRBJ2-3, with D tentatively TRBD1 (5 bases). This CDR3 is CASSPEGVFGTDTQYF. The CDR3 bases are TGTGCCAGCAGCCCAGAAGGGGTTTTCGGCACAGATACGCAGTATTTT.